This TCR beta chain was retrieved from a study of shared clonotypes between healthy human individuals. There were no recent acute infections or vaccinations among the donors, who were healthy HIV-negative adults. Note on this clone: Distinct nucleotide sequences in the sample also encode this CDR3.

Genomic DNA of each subset was evenly split across several immunoSEQ plates. Original processing methods: ImmunoSEQ only sent back junction sequences with no quality scores, so filtering was done differently. Repertoires were generated with immunoSEQ multiplex PCR, while TCRdb's copy carries only in-frame clones and drops some. For V, J and clone size, that table is used; D and trimming come from the DNA. Among 400,000 to 600,000 clones listed, around 75% were seen once. The V end lost 3 bases, the J end lost 0 bases, and 3 bases lay between the germline ends. The CDR3 extends over 14 amino acids. In germline, CDR1 is LNHDA, CDR2 SQIVND (reference sequence).

The source is a woman in her thirties or forties in good health. Some clones in this sample may be carry-over from other donors' samples. The chain uses TRBV19 and TRBJ2-6; no clear D. The specimen sequenced was PBMCs. CDR3 loop: CASSIGSGANVLTF. DNA of the CDR3: TGTGCCAGTAGTATCGGCTCTGGGGCCAACGTCCTGACTTTC.